This T cell receptor (beta chain) was recovered during a study of human T cells and chemical hapten exposure. Study results and caveats: Significantly more large CDR3 similarity clusters were formed by expanded TCRs than by controls.

Concerning this clonotype itself: What it recognizes is unknown.

Trimming left V 1 base short and J 1 base short, with 12 bases between. CDR3 length: 16 amino acids. Germline V CDR1 and CDR2: MNHEY, SMNVEV (reference sequence). In TCRdb, the RACE reads were re-called with MiXCR into one record per CDR3 protein. The sample includes 120,000 to 150,000 distinct CDR3 sequences, 12% seen only once; the top ten take more than 1.1%. Time point noted: patch test 2, 6 weeks after DPC sensitization. Treatment denoted: therapeutic diphenylcyclopropenone sensitization with weekly scalp DPC. The chain couples TRBV27 to TRBJ2-3, with a possible D match to TRBD1 (5 bases). Sequencing used whole blood, obtained in connection with sensitization to the hapten diphenylcyclopropenone (DPC). The TCR was taken from a woman aged 50 to 65 with alopecia areata. Some clones in this sample may be carry-over from other donors' samples. The CDR3 bases are TGTGCCAGCAGTTTATTTCCGCAGGGTGGCACAGATACGCAGTATTTT. Translated, it gives CASSLFPQGGTDTQYF.